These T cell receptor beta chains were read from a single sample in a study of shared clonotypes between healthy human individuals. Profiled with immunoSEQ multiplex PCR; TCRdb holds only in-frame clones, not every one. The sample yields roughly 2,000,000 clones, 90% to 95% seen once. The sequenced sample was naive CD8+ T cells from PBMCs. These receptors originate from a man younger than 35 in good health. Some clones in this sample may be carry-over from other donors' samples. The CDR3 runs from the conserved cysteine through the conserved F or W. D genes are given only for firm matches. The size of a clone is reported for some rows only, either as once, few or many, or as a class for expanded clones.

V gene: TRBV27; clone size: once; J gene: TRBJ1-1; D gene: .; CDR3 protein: CASLLSGVGVLGTEAFF; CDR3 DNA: TGTGCCAGCCTCCTTTCGGGCGTAGGGGTGCTCGGCACTGAAGCTTTCTTT
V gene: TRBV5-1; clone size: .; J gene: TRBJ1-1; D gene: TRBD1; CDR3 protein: CASTEGAPDTEAFF; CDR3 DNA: TGCGCCAGCACCGAGGGGGCCCCAGACACTGAAGCTTTCTTT
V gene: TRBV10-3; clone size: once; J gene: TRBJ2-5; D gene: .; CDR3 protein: CAISEPGETQYF; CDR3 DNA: TGTGCCATCAGTGAGCCGGGGGAGACCCAGTACTTC
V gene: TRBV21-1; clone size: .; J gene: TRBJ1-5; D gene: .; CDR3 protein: CASSKSRAYNQPQHF; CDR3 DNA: TGTGCCAGCAGCAAATCAAGGGCCTACAATCAGCCCCAGCATTTT
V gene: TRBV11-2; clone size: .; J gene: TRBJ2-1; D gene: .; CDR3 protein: CASSSRGERGYNEQFF; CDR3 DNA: TGTGCCAGCAGCTCCCGTGGGGAGAGGGGCTACAATGAGCAGTTCTTC
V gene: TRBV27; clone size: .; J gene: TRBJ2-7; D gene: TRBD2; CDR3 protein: CASSPGAGGANEQYF; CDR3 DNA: TGTGCCAGCAGCCCCGGGGCGGGGGGTGCCAACGAGCAGTACTTC
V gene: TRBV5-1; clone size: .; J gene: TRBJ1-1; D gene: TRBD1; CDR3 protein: CASSGWTGKNTEAFF; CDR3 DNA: TGCGCCAGCAGCGGTTGGACAGGGAAGAACACTGAAGCTTTCTTT
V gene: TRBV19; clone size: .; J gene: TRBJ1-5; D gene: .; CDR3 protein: CASSIRDGPYSNQPQHF; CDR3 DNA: TGTGCCAGTAGTATCCGGGACGGACCCTATAGCAATCAGCCCCAGCATTTT
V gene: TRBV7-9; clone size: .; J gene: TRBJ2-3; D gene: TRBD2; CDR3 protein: CASSLGSVSKRESADTQYF; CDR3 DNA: TGTGCCAGCAGCTTAGGGTCCGTTTCGAAGCGGGAGTCGGCAGATACGCAGTATTTT
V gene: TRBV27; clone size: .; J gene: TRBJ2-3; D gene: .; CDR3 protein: CASRRTVTDTQYF; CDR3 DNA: TGTGCCAGCAGGCGGACTGTTACAGATACGCAGTATTTT
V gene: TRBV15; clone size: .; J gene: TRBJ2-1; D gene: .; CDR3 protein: CATSLRPAWDEQFF; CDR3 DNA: TGTGCCACCAGCCTTCGACCAGCCTGGGATGAGCAGTTCTTC
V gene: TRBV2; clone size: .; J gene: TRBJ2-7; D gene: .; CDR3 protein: CASSEANLGKTSSYEQYF; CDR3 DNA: TGTGCCAGCAGTGAAGCGAATCTCGGCAAAACGAGCTCCTACGAGCAGTACTTC
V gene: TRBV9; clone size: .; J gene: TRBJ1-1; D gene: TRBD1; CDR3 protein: CASSVGGGGRTEAFF; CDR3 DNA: TGTGCCAGCAGCGTTGGAGGAGGGGGCCGCACTGAAGCTTTCTTT
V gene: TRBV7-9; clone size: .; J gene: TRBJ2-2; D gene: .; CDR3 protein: CASSFGGNPGELFF; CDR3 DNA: TGTGCCAGCAGCTTCGGAGGGAATCCCGGGGAGCTGTTTTTT
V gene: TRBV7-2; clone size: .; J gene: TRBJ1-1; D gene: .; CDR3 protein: CASSLHRSVDAEAFF; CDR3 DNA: TGTGCCAGCAGCTTACACAGGTCGGTCGACGCTGAAGCTTTCTTT
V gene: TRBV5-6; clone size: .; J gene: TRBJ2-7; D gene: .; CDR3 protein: CASRQGNEQYF; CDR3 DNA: TGTGCCAGCAGACAAGGTAACGAGCAGTACTTC
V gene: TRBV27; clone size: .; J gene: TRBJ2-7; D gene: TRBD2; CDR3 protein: CASSIAGLGIYEQYF; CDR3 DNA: TGTGCCAGCAGTATAGCGGGACTAGGTATCTACGAGCAGTACTTC
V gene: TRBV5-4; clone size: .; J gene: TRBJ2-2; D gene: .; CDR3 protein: CASSLPGGNTGELFF; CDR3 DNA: TGTGCCAGCAGCTTGCCTGGAGGGAACACCGGGGAGCTGTTTTTT
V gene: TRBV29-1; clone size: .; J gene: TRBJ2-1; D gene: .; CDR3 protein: CSAEENSYNEQFF; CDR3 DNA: TGCAGCGCTGAAGAGAACTCCTACAATGAGCAGTTCTTC
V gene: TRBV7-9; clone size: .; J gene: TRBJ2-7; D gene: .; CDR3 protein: CASSLAGPGPLSYEQYF; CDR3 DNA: TGTGCCAGCAGCTTAGCGGGACCTGGACCCCTCTCCTACGAGCAGTACTTC
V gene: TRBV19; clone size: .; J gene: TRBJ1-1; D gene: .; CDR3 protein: CASSIDRASNTEAFF; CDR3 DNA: TGTGCCAGTAGTATAGATCGGGCGAGCAACACTGAAGCTTTCTTT
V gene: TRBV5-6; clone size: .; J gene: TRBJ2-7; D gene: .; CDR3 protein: CASSLGGGPNYEQYF; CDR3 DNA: TGTGCCAGCAGCTTGGGGGGTGGACCTAACTACGAGCAGTACTTC
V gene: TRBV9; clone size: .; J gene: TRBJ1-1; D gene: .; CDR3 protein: CASSPQTGNTEAFF; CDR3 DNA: TGTGCCAGCAGCCCACAGACAGGGAACACTGAAGCTTTCTTT
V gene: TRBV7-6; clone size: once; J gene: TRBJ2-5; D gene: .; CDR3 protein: CASSLARGAQETQYF; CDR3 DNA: TGTGCCAGCAGCTTAGCCCGGGGGGCCCAAGAGACCCAGTACTTC
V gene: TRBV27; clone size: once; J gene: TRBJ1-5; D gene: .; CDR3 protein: CASSNYPRGQPQHF; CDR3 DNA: TGTGCCAGCAGTAACTACCCTCGGGGCCAGCCCCAGCATTTT
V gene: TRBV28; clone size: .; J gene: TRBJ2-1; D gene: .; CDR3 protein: CASSRTGGGNEQFF; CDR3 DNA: TGTGCCAGCAGTCGGACGGGGGGCGGCAATGAGCAGTTCTTC
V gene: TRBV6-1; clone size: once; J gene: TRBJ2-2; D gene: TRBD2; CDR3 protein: CASSGRGTGELFF; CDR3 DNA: TGTGCCAGCAGCGGGAGGGGCACCGGGGAGCTGTTTTTT